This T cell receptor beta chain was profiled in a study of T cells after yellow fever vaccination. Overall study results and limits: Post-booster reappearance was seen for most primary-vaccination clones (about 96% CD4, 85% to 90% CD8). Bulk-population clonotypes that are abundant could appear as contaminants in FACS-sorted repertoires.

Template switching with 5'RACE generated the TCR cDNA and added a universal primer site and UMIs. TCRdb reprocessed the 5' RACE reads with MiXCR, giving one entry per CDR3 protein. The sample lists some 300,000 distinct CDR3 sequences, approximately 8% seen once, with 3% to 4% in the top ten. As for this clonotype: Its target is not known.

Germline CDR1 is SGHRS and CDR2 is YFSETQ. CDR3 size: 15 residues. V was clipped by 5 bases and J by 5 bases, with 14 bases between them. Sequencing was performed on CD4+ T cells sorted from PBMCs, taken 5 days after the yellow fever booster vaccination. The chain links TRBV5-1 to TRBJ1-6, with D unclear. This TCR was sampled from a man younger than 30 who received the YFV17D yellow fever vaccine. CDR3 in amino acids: CASSRWGGDNSPLHF. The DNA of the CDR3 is TGCGCCAGCAGTCGTTGGGGTGGGGATAATTCACCCCTCCACTTT. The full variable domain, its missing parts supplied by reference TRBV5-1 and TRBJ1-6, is KAGVTQTPRYLIKTRGQQVTLSCSPISGHRSVSWYQQTPGQGLQFLFEYFSETQRNKGNFPGRFSGRQFSNSRSEMNVSTLELGDSALYLCASSRWGGDNSPLHFGNGTRLTVT.